One T cell receptor (beta chain) is described in this entry. This clonotype was counted ten times or more. The target of this receptor is not known. Base-call qualities are not available, and no considerably larger clone is one nucleotide away. This entry belongs to a study of blood T cells in healthy people across ages (dated by TCRdb to the mid-2010s). Broadly, across the study: In model experiments, template switching captured about one uniquely barcoded TCR beta cDNA molecule for every two T cells. Using deep sequencing normalized with unique cDNA molecular identifiers, the study measured how TCR beta repertoire diversity changes with age. Using the same blood draw, the study looked at two additional independent replicas of 1 million unique cDNA reads for two donors, one aged 18 to 29 and the other aged 80 or older. Donors were grouped into four age groups: young (average roughly 16 years), middle-aged (39), aged (over 55) and long-lived (82). To avoid experimental bias, donors of different ages were spread randomly across the sequencing lanes.

The library was prepared using 5' RACE. TCRdb records Illumina HiSeq 2500 as the sequencer. A second roughly 6 to 12 cycle PCR used a sample-barcoded 5' primer and a J-beta primer mix. A template-switch 5' adaptor carrying 12 random nucleotides introduced a unique molecular identifier onto each TCR beta cDNA molecule. At least 2.5 million CDR3-containing paired-end reads were obtained from each sample. All of the RNA was converted into first-strand cDNA using the Mint cDNA synthesis kit, with a TRBC-specific oligonucleotide serving as the primer. After uracil-DNA glycosylase treatment, a first 18-cycle PCR used universal primers M1SS and BC2_uni_R on all cDNA. The authors' analysis ran thus. For normalization, 1 million high-quality reads, each with a distinct molecular identifier, were randomly selected from each sample. Instead of being binned into consensus sequences, reads that shared molecular identifiers were thrown out. MiTCR, with a Q25 quality threshold and the strictest error-elimination algorithm, was used for CDR3 identification, clonotype clustering and error correction. A nonparametric unseen species model using Euler transformation provided a lower-bound estimate of total TCR beta diversity. Through fastp at Q25 and MiXCR, TCRdb rebuilt clones from the public reads, retaining in-frame beta chains. CDR3 protein duplicates are merged, each entry listing the most common genes and DNA. The V and J calls reflect TCRdb's pipeline rather than the authors' work. The sample has approximately 700,000 distinct CDR3 sequences on record, approximately 29% of them singletons. The ten largest clones capture roughly 15% of the sample.

The roughly 39 donors, aged about 6 to 95 years, were systemically healthy Caucasian individuals from Russia. Approximately 9 milliliters of peripheral blood were collected from each donor into EDTA-treated Vacutainer tubes. Ficoll-Paque density-gradient centrifugation was used to isolate PBMCs, with at least 6 million per sample. Trizol reagent was used to extract total RNA from the PBMCs, yielding at least 6 micrograms per sample. For every donor, flow cytometry on a PBMC aliquot measured the percentage of naive CD45RAhigh/CD27high T cells. Study-level results and caveats: Observed TCR beta diversity per million T cells fell roughly linearly with age, and a significant reduction was already apparent by age roughly 41. Estimates of total diversity from one million sequenced T cells were regarded as lower bounds and underestimates. Because the CMV infection status of the donors was unknown, age-related changes in expanded clonotypes may potentially have been confounded. There was a strong correlation between observed TCR beta diversity and the percentage of naive T cells measured by flow cytometry. Because profiling used bulk unsorted PBMCs, naive and antigen-experienced compartments could not be compared conclusively. Compared with the aged group, the long-lived group had more naive CD4+ T cells, fewer expanded clones and increased TCR diversity, a pattern suggesting age selection.

Deletion took 4 bases off V and 7 bases off J, with a span of 16 bases between the germline ends. Spanning cysteine to phenylalanine, the CDR3 consists of 15 amino acids. The DNA shown is the 45-base CDR3, in frame from base 1. The chain was built from TRBV12-3 or TRBV12-4 and TRBJ1-4; TRBD1 might be the D gene, on 5 matching bases. Sequences were obtained from blood. The sequence derives from a woman aged 80 or older in good health. Donor details come from another sample of the same person, matched by shared clones. The CDR3 region reads CASSWGLGWGEKLFF. The DNA reads TGTGCCAGCAGTTGGGGACTGGGATGGGGTGAAAAACTGTTTTTT.